The 17 T cell receptor beta chains below come from one sample, sequenced in a study of T cell changes during pregnancy in multiple sclerosis. Assay: immunoSEQ multiplex PCR; the TCRdb copy retains only in-frame clones and omits some. The data show tens of thousands of clones, approximately 94% seen once. The source was CD4+ T cells from peripheral blood mononuclear cells, collected in the third trimester of pregnancy. All receptors derive from a female donor with multiple sclerosis, enrolled in a pregnancy study.

This chain connects TRBV5-1 to TRBJ2-1; weak D call: TRBD1 (6 bases). CDR3 length equals 13 residues. Trimming removed 7 bases at V and 5 bases at J, with 13 bases between. Germline-derived CDR1 and CDR2 are SGHRS and YFSETQ. CDR3 coding DNA: TGCGCCAGCGGTTCCACAGGGAACAATGAGCAGTTCTTC. This encodes CASGSTGNNEQFF.

The DNA for the CDR3 is TGCGCCAGCAGCTTGGTGGGGCCCAACTACGAGCAGTACTTC. Amino acids: CASSLVGPNYEQYF. This chain uses TRBV5-1 with TRBJ2-7; D possibly corresponds to TRBD1 (5 bases). The CDR3 runs to 14 residues. Germline V gives CDR1 SGHRS, CDR2 YFSETQ. Trimming removed 0 bases at V and 3 bases at J, with 10 bases between.

This chain joins TRBV29-1 and TRBJ2-7; TRBD1 aligns across 8 bases. Germline V gene sequence: CDR1 SQVTM, CDR2 ANQGSEA. This CDR3 spans 14 amino acids. Trimming removed 5 bases from V and 0 bases from J; junction bases left unmatched: 6. CDR3 residues: CSVPGTGGSYEQYF. As DNA, the CDR3 is TGCAGCGTTCCCGGGACAGGCGGCTCCTACGAGCAGTACTTC.

V gene TRBV29-1 combines with J gene TRBJ1-1; 9 bases align to TRBD1. V trimming: 7 bases; J trimming: 4 bases; junction bases outside the gene matches: 7. Germline-derived CDR1 and CDR2 are SQVTM and ANQGSEA. The CDR3 runs to 13 residues. The CDR3 nucleotides read TGCAGCGGGGGGACAGGGCTGATCACTGAAGCTTTCTTT. This encodes CSGGTGLITEAFF. Combining the CDR3 with reference TRBV29-1 and TRBJ1-1 gives the whole variable domain SAVISQKPSRDICQRGTSLTIQCQVDSQVTMMFWYRQQPGQSLTLIATANQGSEATYESGFVIDKFPISRPNLTFSTLTVSNMSPEDSSIYLCSGGTGLITEAFFGQGTRLTVV.

The V call is TRBV5-4, the J call TRBJ2-6; 12 bases align to TRBD2. After removal of 2 bases from V and 2 bases from J, the junction contained 8 bases not matched to a gene. This CDR3 comprises 19 residues. Germline V CDR1 and CDR2: SGHNT, YYREEE (reference sequence). The CDR3 DNA follows: TGTGCCAGCAGCTTCGGTGGGCTAGCGGGAGGGACTGGGGCCAACGTCCTGACTTTC. This translates into CASSFGGLAGGTGANVLTF.

V gene TRBV5-1 combines with J gene TRBJ2-7; D may be TRBD2 (5 bases). V was pared by 5 bases and J by 5 bases, with 14 bases between. From germline, CDR1 is SGHRS and CDR2 YFSETQ. This CDR3 has 13 amino acids. The CDR3 here is CASSSLTSNEQYF. In DNA form, the CDR3 reads TGCGCCAGCAGTTCCTTAACTAGTAACGAGCAGTACTTC. The full variable domain, rest sourced from reference TRBV5-1 and TRBJ2-7, is KAGVTQTPRYLIKTRGQQVTLSCSPISGHRSVSWYQQTPGQGLQFLFEYFSETQRNKGNFPGRFSGRQFSNSRSEMNVSTLELGDSALYLCASSSLTSNEQYFGPGTRLTVT.

This clone has a single count. The CDR3 reads CASSSTGNSYNEQFF. The CDR3 region has the DNA TGTGCCAGCAGCTCTACGGGAAATTCATACAATGAGCAGTTCTTC. This rearrangement joins TRBV7-2 to TRBJ2-1, with D possibly matching TRBD2 (5 bases). Between the trimmed V and J ends, which lost 4 bases and 4 bases, there was a span of 14 bases. The CDR3 is 15 amino acids. CDR1 is SGHTA, CDR2 FQGNSA, per germline.

This clone was detected only a few times. The chain couples TRBV18 to TRBJ2-2; 9 positions agree with TRBD1. With 0 bases clipped from V and 6 bases from J, the junction kept 5 bases outside the gene matches. The CDR3 contains 16 residues. The V gene's germline CDR1 is KGHSH and CDR2 LQKENI. The chain's CDR3 is CASSPPHRGPAGELFF. DNA of the CDR3: TGTGCCAGCTCACCACCGCACAGGGGGCCGGCCGGGGAGCTGTTTTTT.

V gene TRBV14 combines with J gene TRBJ2-7, with D maybe TRBD2 (5 bases). This CDR3 contains 13 residues. CDR1 SGHDN and CDR2 FVKESK come from the germline V gene. The V gene lost 3 bases and the J gene lost 8 bases, with 14 bases spanning the gap. CDR3 sequence reads: CASSHGLGSKQYF. The CDR3 DNA follows: TGTGCCAGCAGCCACGGGCTGGGGAGTAAGCAGTACTTC. Using reference TRBV14 and TRBJ2-7 for the parts outside the CDR3, the full variable domain is EAGVTQFPSHSVIEKGQTVTLRCDPISGHDNLYWYRRVMGKEIKFLLHFVKESKQDESGMPNNRFLAERTGGTYSTLKVQPAELEDSGVYFCASSHGLGSKQYFGPGTRLTVT.

The chain combines TRBV7-2 with TRBJ2-7, with 7 bases matching TRBD1. This CDR3 contains 14 residues. The germline V gene encodes CDR1 SGHTA and CDR2 FQGNSA. The J segment lost 1 base and the V segment lost 2 bases, leaving 2 bases of the junction unmatched. The CDR3 nucleotides read TGTGCCAGCAGCTTAAGGACAGGTTCCTACGAGCAGTACTTC. As protein: CASSLRTGSYEQYF.

With regard to this clone: This specimen includes other DNA sequences encoding the same CDR3. This chain links TRBV27 with TRBJ1-1; TRBD1 might be the D (5 bases). There are 12 residues in the CDR3. The germline V and J ends were trimmed by 6 bases and 2 bases, with 7 bases remaining between them. Germline V gene lookup returns CDR1 MNHEY and CDR2 SMNVEV (reference sequence). Here the CDR3 DNA reads TGTGCCAGCAGAACAGGTAACACTGAAGCTTTCTTT. Translation: CASRTGNTEAFF.

The chain recombines TRBV29-1 with TRBJ2-3; no reliable D call. Germline CDR1 and CDR2: SQVTM and ANQGSEA. Trimming left V 0 bases short and J 3 bases short, with 7 bases between. CDR3 length equals 13 residues. The CDR3, as DNA: TGCAGCGTTGAAGATCACGGGACAGATACGCAGTATTTT. Translating it yields CSVEDHGTDTQYF.

This chain links TRBV4-1 with TRBJ2-7, with a tentative D call TRBD2 (6 bases). Germline lookup yields CDR1 MGHRA and CDR2 YSYEKL. The CDR3 sequence is 16 residues long. V was trimmed by 0 bases and J by 3 bases, leaving 15 bases between them. The CDR3 spells CASSQDRRGSIYEQYF. The CDR3 DNA reads as TGCGCCAGCAGCCAAGATCGGAGGGGAAGCATCTACGAGCAGTACTTC.

V and J are TRBV7-2 and TRBJ2-5; TRBD2 matches 9 bases. V dropped 6 bases and J dropped 2; count of bases not matched to a gene: 7. The CDR3 runs 15 residues. The germline CDR1 and CDR2 sequences are SGHTA and FQGNSA. The CDR3 is CASSSRLADQETQYF. CDR3 DNA: TGTGCCAGCAGTTCTCGACTAGCGGATCAAGAGACCCAGTACTTC.

The rearrangement links TRBV13 to TRBJ1-4, with unresolved D. V lost 0 bases and J lost 10, with 9 bases in between. The CDR3 extends over 13 amino acids. From germline, CDR1 is PRHDT and CDR2 FYEKMQ (reference sequence). CDR3 sequence reads: CASSLGTEGKLFF. As DNA, the CDR3 is TGTGCCAGCAGCTTAGGTACCGAGGGAAAACTGTTTTTT.

This sequence joins TRBV28 and TRBJ2-7, with D perhaps TRBD2 (6 bases). The CDR3 is 13 amino acids. Trimming left V 6 bases short and J 3 bases short, with 12 bases between. The germline gives CDR1 MDHEN, CDR2 SYDVKM. Written as DNA, the CDR3 is TGTGCCAGCAGGGGGGACTCCTACTACGAGCAGTACTTC. Its protein product is CASRGDSYYEQYF.

V gene TRBV11-2 combines with J gene TRBJ2-5; 11 bases are shared with TRBD1. The germline gives CDR1 SGHAT, CDR2 FQNNGV. Trimming cost V 3 bases and J 1 base; bases outside gene matches: 4. This CDR3 has 16 amino acids. The CDR3 region has the DNA TGTGCCAGCAGCTTCCGGACAGGGGGCTCCCAAGAGACCCAGTACTTC. Its protein product is CASSFRTGGSQETQYF.